Following are 14 T cell receptor beta chains from one sample sequenced in a study of shared clonotypes between healthy human individuals. Profiling relied on immunoSEQ multiplex PCR, and the TCRdb table lists in-frame clones only, not all of them. In the table there are around 2,000,000 clones, around 96% of which are singletons. Positively selected for CCR7, the CD45RO-negative cells used as naive CD8 cells excluded terminally differentiated effector memory CD45RA+ cells. Specimen: naive CD8+ T cells sorted from blood. The receptors here all came from a man between 18 and 29 years old in good health.

This chain joins TRBV7-8 and TRBJ2-5, with unresolved D. V lost 1 base to trimming and J lost 1 base, with 19 bases between them. Germline V gives CDR1 SGHVS, CDR2 FQNEAQ. There are 18 residues in the CDR3. CDR3 nucleotide sequence: TGTGCCAGCAGCTTAGAGGTGGTTAGGAGAACCCCCCAAGAGACCCAGTACTTC. Encoded protein: CASSLEVVRRTPQETQYF. Complete variable domain (other parts from reference TRBV7-8 and TRBJ2-5): GAGVSQSPRYKVAKRGQDVALRCDPISGHVSLFWYQQALGQGPEFLTYFQNEAQLDKSGLPSDRFFAERPEGSVSTLKIQRTQQEDSAVYLCASSLEVVRRTPQETQYFGPGTRLLVL.

The chain carries TRBV30 and TRBJ1-4; 10 bases are shared with TRBD1. CDR1 is GTSNPN, CDR2 SVGIG, per germline (reference sequence). V lost 3 bases to trimming and J lost 8 bases; unmatched junction nucleotides: 6. The CDR3 covers 14 residues. CDR3 sequence reads: CAWSAGTGDEKLFF. The CDR3 bases are TGTGCCTGGAGCGCCGGGACAGGGGACGAAAAACTGTTTTTT.

This sequence joins TRBV19 and TRBJ2-7, with 9 bases aligning to TRBD2. Germline CDR1 is LNHDA and CDR2 is SQIVND (reference sequence). This CDR3 has 15 amino acids. Trimming at V came to 5 bases and at J to 2 bases, leaving 7 bases not matched to a gene. Here the CDR3 reads CASSVKTSGTYEQYF. CDR3 in DNA: TGTGCCAGTAGTGTTAAGACTAGCGGAACCTACGAGCAGTACTTC.

This clone occurred once. The chain has TRBV7-6 and TRBJ1-2; D is perhaps TRBD1 (6 bases). CDR3 size: 15 residues. Trimming stripped 2 bases from V and 7 bases from J, with 17 bases between. Germline V CDR1 and CDR2: SGHVS, FNYEAQ. The CDR3 sequence is CASSLFPGQKGGYTF. Written as DNA, the CDR3 is TGTGCCAGCAGCTTATTTCCTGGACAGAAGGGTGGCTACACCTTC.

V is TRBV5-1 and J is TRBJ2-2; 11 positions match TRBD2. Germline CDR1 is SGHRS and CDR2 is YFSETQ. The CDR3 sequence is 17 residues long. V shed 4 bases and J 4 bases; nucleotides not matched to a gene: 9. The DNA of the CDR3 is TGCGCCAGCAGCCCCTCCCTTAGCGGGGGGGGCACCGGGGAGCTGTTTTTT. Translated, it gives CASSPSLSGGGTGELFF.

This rearrangement joins TRBV9 to TRBJ2-1; 12 nucleotides align to TRBD1. The CDR3 is made up of 15 amino acids. From germline, CDR1 is SGDLS and CDR2 YYNGEE. The trim removed 2 bases at V and 8 bases at J, leaving 5 bases unmatched. CDR3 residues: CASSVGTGGIDEQFF. The CDR3 DNA reads TGTGCCAGCAGCGTCGGGACAGGGGGCATCGATGAGCAGTTCTTC.

This chain joins TRBV5-5 and TRBJ2-7; either TRBD1 or TRBD2 may fit D (6 bases each). The V end was cut by 4 bases, the J end by 6 bases, with 17 bases between. Germline CDR1 SGHKS, CDR2 YYEKEE (reference sequence). CDR3 size: 14 residues. CDR3 amino acids: CASSPLTGAPEQYF. The CDR3 DNA follows: TGTGCCAGCAGCCCTCTAACGGGGGCGCCCGAGCAGTACTTC.

The J gene is TRBJ1-2, the V gene TRBV30, with a weak D call TRBD1 (6 bases). Germline V gene lookup returns CDR1 GTSNPN and CDR2 SVGIG (reference sequence). Trimming cost V 3 bases and J 6 bases, with 8 bases left between them. The CDR3 spans 11 residues. The chain's CDR3 is CAWREGDGYTF. In DNA form, the CDR3 reads TGTGCCTGGAGAGAGGGGGATGGCTACACCTTC.

This chain links TRBV7-9 with TRBJ2-5; 7 positions match TRBD2. Germline CDR1 reads SEHNR; CDR2 reads FQNEAQ (reference sequence). V gave up 5 bases and J gave up 5 bases; unmatched junction bases: 5. This CDR3 spans 13 amino acids. CDR3 protein: CASSHVGGETQYF. CDR3 DNA: TGTGCCAGCAGCCATGTCGGGGGGGAGACCCAGTACTTC.

The chain links TRBV29-1 to TRBJ2-2; D is unclear. Trimming removed 1 base from V and 2 bases from J, with 14 bases in between. The germline gives CDR1 SQVTM, CDR2 ANQGSEA. The CDR3 loop spans 16 amino acids. CDR3 nucleotide sequence: TGCAGCGTTGAAGGTGGTCCGTCTGAAAACACCGGGGAGCTGTTTTTT. Its protein product is CSVEGGPSENTGELFF.

This clone was observed a handful of times. The genes are TRBV9 and TRBJ1-2; D not certain. Germline lookup yields CDR1 SGDLS and CDR2 YYNGEE. This CDR3 is built from 13 residues. With 2 bases removed from V and 5 bases from J, the gap between germline ends came to 10 bases. The CDR3 sequence: CASSVDEDYGYTF. DNA for the CDR3: TGTGCCAGCAGCGTGGACGAAGATTATGGCTACACCTTC. Based on the CDR3 plus reference TRBV9 and TRBJ1-2, the full variable domain is DSGVTQTPKHLITATGQRVTLRCSPRSGDLSVYWYQQSLDQGLQFLIQYYNGEERAKGNILERFSAQQFPDLHSELNLSSLELGDSALYFCASSVDEDYGYTFGSGTRLTVV.

V gene TRBV5-4 combines with J gene TRBJ2-5; D remains unclear. CDR1 and CDR2 (germline): SGHNT, YYREEE (reference sequence). V lost 5 bases to trimming and J lost 5 bases, with 10 bases between them. The CDR3 runs to 12 residues. CDR3: CASSSAAETQYF. The DNA of the CDR3 is TGTGCCAGCAGTTCCGCGGCGGAGACCCAGTACTTC.

Of note for this clone: Other DNA variants within this sample encode the same CDR3. The chain has TRBV27 and TRBJ2-1; 7 bases align to TRBD2. The germline CDR1 and CDR2 sequences are MNHEY and SMNVEV (reference sequence). The V and J ends lost 2 bases and 0 bases, in that order; junction bases with no gene match: 4. The CDR3 is 16 residues long. The CDR3 reads CASSLIGGSSYNEQFF. In DNA form, the CDR3 reads TGTGCCAGCAGTTTAATCGGGGGGAGCTCCTACAATGAGCAGTTCTTC.

The V call is TRBV7-9, the J call TRBJ1-3; unclear D gene. V gave up 4 bases and J gave up 0 bases, with 13 bases separating them. Germline assignment: CDR1 SEHNR and CDR2 FQNEAQ (reference sequence). The CDR3 has 16 amino acids. CDR3 nucleotide sequence: TGTGCCAGCAGCTCATGGGCGGACCTCTCTGGAAACACCATATATTTT. This translates into CASSSWADLSGNTIYF.